The source of this T cell receptor beta chain is a study of T cells in Graves' hyperthyroidism and ophthalmopathy. Study outcomes and limitations: Blood shared most expanded thyroid clonotypes above 0.001. Model predictions of ophthalmopathy came a median approximately 6 months before onset.

CDR3 size: 15 residues. CDR1 MNHEY and CDR2 SMNVEV come from the germline V gene (reference sequence). Unmatched junction bases numbered 5, after V lost 6 bases and J lost 4 bases. This clonotype was detected ten times or more. Its antigen is unidentified. Investigators excluded patients with uncontrolled infection, other autoimmune disease, pregnancy or lactation. Diagnoses rested on clinical symptoms, serum thyroxine and TRAb, thyroid ultrasound and orbital computed tomography. The CDR3 regions of TCR beta were amplified from RNA transcripts. TCR CDR3 regions were first amplified by RT-PCR with HTBI primers. TCRdb processed the multiplex PCR reads anew with MiXCR; each CDR3 protein has one entry. The sample carries under 350,000 distinct CDR3 sequences, about 15% recorded once.

The TCR sequence derives from a woman aged 55-70 years with Graves' ophthalmopathy. Material: blood. V usage is TRBV27 and J usage is TRBJ2-7; 14 bases agree with TRBD2. CDR3 residues: CASRTGLAGGYEQYF. CDR3 sequence (DNA): TGTGCCAGCAGGACCGGACTAGCGGGAGGTTACGAGCAGTACTTC.